This T cell receptor beta chain was recorded in a study of blood T cell repertoires in COVID-19. This clone was seen only once. Assay used: immunoSEQ multiplex PCR; TCRdb lists only in-frame clones, some missing. This sample has about 280,000 clones; less than 90% occur once, and the top ten carry about an eighth. Germline V gene sequence: CDR1 GTSNPN, CDR2 SVGIG (reference sequence). Trimming took 5 bases from V and 6 from J, leaving 10 bases between them. The CDR3 runs 11 residues. The receptor was derived from a woman aged 70-85 years with COVID-19, enrolled during active disease. The chain employs TRBV30 and TRBJ1-1, with a possible D match to TRBD1 (5 bases). Sequencing was carried out using peripheral blood. The CDR3 nucleotides are TGTGCCTGGGCCAGGGTCGCTGAAGCTTTCTTT. This codes for CAWARVAEAFF.